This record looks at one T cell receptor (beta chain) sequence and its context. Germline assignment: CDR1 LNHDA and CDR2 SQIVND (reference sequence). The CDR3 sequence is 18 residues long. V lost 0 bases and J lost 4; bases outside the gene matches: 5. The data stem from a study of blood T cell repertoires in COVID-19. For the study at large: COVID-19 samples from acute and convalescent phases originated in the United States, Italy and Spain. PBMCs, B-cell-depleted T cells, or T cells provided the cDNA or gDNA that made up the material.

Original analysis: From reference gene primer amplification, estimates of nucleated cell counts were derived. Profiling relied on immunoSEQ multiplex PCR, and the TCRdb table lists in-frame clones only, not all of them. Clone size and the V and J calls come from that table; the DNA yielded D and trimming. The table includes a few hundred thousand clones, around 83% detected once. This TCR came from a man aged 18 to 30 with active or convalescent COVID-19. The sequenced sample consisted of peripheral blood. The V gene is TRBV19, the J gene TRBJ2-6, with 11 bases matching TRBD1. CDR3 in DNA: TGTGCCAGTAGTATAGATCAGGACAGGGGGCCGGGGGCCAACGTCCTGACTTTC. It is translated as CASSIDQDRGPGANVLTF.